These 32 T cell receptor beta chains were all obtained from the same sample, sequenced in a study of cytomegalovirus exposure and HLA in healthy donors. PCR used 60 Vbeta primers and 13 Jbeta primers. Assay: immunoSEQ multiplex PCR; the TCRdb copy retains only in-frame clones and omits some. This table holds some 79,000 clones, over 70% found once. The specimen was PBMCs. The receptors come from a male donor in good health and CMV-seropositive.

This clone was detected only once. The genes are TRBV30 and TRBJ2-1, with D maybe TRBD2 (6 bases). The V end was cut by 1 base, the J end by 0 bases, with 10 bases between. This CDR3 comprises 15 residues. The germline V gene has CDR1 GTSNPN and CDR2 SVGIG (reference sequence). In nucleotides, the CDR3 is TGTGCCTGGAGTGCTGCGGGACCCTCCTACAATGAGCAGTTCTTC. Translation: CAWSAAGPSYNEQFF.

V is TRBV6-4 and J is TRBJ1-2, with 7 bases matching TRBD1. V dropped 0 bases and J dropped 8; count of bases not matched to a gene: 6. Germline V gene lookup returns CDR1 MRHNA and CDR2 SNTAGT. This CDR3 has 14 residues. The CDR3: CASSDSLQGRGYTF. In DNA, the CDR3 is TGTGCCAGCAGTGACTCGTTACAGGGGAGGGGCTACACCTTC.

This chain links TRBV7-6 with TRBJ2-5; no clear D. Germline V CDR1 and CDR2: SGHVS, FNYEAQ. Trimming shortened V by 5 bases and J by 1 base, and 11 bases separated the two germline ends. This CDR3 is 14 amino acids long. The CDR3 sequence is CASSPSLLQETQYF. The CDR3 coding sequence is TGTGCCAGCAGCCCTAGTCTTCTCCAAGAGACCCAGTACTTC.

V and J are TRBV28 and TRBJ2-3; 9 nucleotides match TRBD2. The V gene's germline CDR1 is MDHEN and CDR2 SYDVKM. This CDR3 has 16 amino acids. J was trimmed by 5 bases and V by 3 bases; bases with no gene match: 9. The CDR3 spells CASSLGGGGAVDTQYF. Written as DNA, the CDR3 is TGTGCCAGCAGTTTGGGTGGCGGGGGGGCCGTAGATACGCAGTATTTT.

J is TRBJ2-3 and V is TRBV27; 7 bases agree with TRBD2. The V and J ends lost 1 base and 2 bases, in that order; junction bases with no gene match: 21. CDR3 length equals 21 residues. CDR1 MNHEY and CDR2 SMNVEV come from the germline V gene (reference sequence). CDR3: CASSLLGLDLWTRPPTDTQYF. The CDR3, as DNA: TGTGCCAGCAGTTTATTAGGACTAGATTTGTGGACTCGTCCCCCCACAGATACGCAGTATTTT.

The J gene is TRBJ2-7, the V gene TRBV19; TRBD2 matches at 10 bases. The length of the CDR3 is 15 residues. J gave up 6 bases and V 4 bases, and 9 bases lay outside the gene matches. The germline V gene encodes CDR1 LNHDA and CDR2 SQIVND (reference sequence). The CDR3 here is CASSTQREGFSEQYF. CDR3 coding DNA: TGTGCCAGTAGTACTCAGCGGGAGGGGTTCAGCGAGCAGTACTTC.

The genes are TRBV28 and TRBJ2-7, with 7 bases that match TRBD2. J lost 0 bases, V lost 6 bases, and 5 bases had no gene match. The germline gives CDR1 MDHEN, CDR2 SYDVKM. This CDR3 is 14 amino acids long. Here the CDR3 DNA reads TGTGCCAGCAGCCTACTAGCGACCTCCTACGAGCAGTACTTC. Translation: CASSLLATSYEQYF.

The CDR3 loop reads CASSYSIAAMDGYTF. DNA for the CDR3: TGTGCCAGCAGTTACTCGATTGCGGCGATGGATGGCTACACCTTC. The J gene is TRBJ1-2, the V gene TRBV6-6; D unclear. Deletions cut 0 bases from V and 6 bases from J, with 14 bases between. The CDR3 consists of 15 residues. Looked up from germline, CDR1 is MNHNY and CDR2 is SVGAGI (reference sequence).

Written as DNA, the CDR3 is TGTGCCACAGTTCTGGGACAGCACACAGATACGCAGTATTTT. Its translation is CATVLGQHTDTQYF. This chain joins TRBV7-9 and TRBJ2-3; 7 positions agree with TRBD1. Germline-derived CDR1 and CDR2 are SEHNR and FQNEAQ (reference sequence). This CDR3 region has 14 residues. J gave up 2 bases and V 10 bases, and 9 bases lay outside the gene matches.

CDR3 nucleotide sequence: TGTGCCAGCAGTTCCGGGACGGGGGGGACTGAAGCTTTCTTT. Translation: CASSSGTGGTEAFF. The rearrangement links TRBV9 to TRBJ1-1; possibly TRBD1 for D (5 bases). CDR3 length equals 14 residues. CDR1 is SGDLS, CDR2 YYNGEE, per germline. The V end was cut by 5 bases, the J end by 5 bases, with 16 bases between.

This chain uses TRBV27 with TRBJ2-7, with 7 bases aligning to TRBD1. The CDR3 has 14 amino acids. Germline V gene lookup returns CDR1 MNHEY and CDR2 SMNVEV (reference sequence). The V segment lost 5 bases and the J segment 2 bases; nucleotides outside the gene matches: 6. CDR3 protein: CASSSRQGPYEQYF. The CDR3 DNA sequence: TGTGCCAGCAGTAGCCGACAGGGTCCCTACGAGCAGTACTTC.

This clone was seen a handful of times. This CDR3 is CASSYPAGGRNTEAFF. The CDR3 DNA follows: TGTGCCAGCAGTTACCCTGCCGGGGGGCGAAACACTGAAGCTTTCTTT. The rearrangement links TRBV6-6 to TRBJ1-1; D might be TRBD1 (6 bases). Trimming removed 2 bases at V and 2 bases at J, with 15 bases between. Per the germline V gene, CDR1 is MNHNY and CDR2 is SVGAGI (reference sequence). This CDR3 spans 16 amino acids.

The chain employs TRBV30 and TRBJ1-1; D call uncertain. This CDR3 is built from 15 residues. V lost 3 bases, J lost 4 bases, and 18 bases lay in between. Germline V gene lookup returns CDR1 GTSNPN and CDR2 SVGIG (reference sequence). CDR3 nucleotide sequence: TGTGCCTGGAGCGGCGACCCGGGGAGAGTCACTGAAGCTTTCTTT. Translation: CAWSGDPGRVTEAFF.

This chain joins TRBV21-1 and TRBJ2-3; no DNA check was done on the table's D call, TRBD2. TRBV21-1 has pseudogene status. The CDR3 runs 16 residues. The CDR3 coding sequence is TGTGCCAGCAGCAAACCCCTAGCGGGAGCGGTAGATACGCAGTATTTT. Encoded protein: CASSKPLAGAVDTQYF.

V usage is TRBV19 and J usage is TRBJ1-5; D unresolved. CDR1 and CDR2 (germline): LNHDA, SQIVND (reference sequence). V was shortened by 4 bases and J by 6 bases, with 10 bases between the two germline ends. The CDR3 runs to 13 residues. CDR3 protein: CASSTVFGQPQHF. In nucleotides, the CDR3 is TGTGCCAGTAGTACCGTATTCGGTCAGCCCCAGCATTTT.

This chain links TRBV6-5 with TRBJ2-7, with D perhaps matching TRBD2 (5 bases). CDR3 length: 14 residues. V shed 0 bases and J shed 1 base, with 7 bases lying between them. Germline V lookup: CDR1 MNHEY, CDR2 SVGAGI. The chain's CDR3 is CASSYSRGSYEQYF. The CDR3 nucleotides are TGTGCCAGCAGTTACTCGAGAGGGTCCTACGAGCAGTACTTC.

CDR3 amino acids: CASSPLPEQGFVEKLFF. CDR3 coding DNA: TGTGCCAGCAGCCCCCTCCCCGAACAGGGCTTCGTGGAAAAACTGTTTTTT. The rearrangement links TRBV28 to TRBJ1-4; TRBD1 might be the D (6 bases). In germline, CDR1 is MDHEN, CDR2 SYDVKM. The CDR3 sequence is 17 residues long. Trimming left V 6 bases short and J 8 bases short, with 25 bases between. The variable domain in full, with the rest retrieved from reference TRBV28 and TRBJ1-4, is DVKVTQSSRYLVKRTGEKVFLECVQDMDHENMFWYRQDPGLGLRLIYFSYDVKMKEKGDIPEGYSVSREKKERFSLILESASTNQTSMYLCASSPLPEQGFVEKLFFGSGTQLSVL.

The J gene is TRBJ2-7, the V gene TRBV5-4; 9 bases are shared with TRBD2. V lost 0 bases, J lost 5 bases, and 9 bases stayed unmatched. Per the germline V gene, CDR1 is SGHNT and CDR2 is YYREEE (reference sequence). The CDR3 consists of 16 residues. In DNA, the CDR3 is TGTGCCAGCAGCTTGGCGGGTAGCGGGGGTTTGCACGAGCAGTACTTC. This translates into CASSLAGSGGLHEQYF.

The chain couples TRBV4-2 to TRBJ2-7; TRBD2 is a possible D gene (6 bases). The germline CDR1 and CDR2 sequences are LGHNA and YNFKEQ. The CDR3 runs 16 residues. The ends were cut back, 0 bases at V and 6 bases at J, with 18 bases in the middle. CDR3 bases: TGTGCCAGCAGCCAAGATCTTGCGGGGACGGGTTTCGAGCAGTACTTC. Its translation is CASSQDLAGTGFEQYF.

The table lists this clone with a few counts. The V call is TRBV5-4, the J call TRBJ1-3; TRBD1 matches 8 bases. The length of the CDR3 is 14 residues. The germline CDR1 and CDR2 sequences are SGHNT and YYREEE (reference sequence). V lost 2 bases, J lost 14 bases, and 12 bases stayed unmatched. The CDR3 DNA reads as TGTGCCAGCAGCTTAGCCGTACAGGGGGAAATCCTATATTTT. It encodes CASSLAVQGEILYF.

CDR3 sequence (DNA): TGTGCCAGCAGCTTGGGGGCGCCGAGAGAGCAGTTCTTC. As protein: CASSLGAPREQFF. The V call is TRBV7-9, the J call TRBJ2-1; maybe TRBD1 (6 bases). Per the germline V gene, CDR1 is SEHNR and CDR2 is FQNEAQ (reference sequence). The CDR3 is 13 residues long. Between the trimmed V and J ends, which lost 3 bases and 10 bases, there was a span of 13 bases.

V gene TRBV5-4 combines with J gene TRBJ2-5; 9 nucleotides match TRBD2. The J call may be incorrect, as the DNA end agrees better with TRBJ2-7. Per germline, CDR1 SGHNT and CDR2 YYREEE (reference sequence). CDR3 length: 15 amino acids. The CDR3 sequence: CASSFPGLASYEQYF. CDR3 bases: TGTGCCAGCAGCTTTCCGGGACTAGCTTCCTACGAGCAGTACTTC.

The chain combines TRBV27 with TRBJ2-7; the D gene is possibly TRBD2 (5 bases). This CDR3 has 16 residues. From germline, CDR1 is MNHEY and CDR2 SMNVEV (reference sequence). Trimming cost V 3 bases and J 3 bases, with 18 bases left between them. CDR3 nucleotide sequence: TGTGCCAGCAGTTTGGATCGGGATCGACTCCACTACGAGCAGTACTTC. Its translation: CASSLDRDRLHYEQYF.

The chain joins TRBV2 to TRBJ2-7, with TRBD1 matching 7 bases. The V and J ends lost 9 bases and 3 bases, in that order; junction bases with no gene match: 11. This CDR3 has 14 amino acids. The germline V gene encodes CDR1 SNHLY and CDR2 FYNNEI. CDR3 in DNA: TGTGCCAGGGGGCCAGGGGGTGAACGCTACGAGCAGTACTTC. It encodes CARGPGGERYEQYF.

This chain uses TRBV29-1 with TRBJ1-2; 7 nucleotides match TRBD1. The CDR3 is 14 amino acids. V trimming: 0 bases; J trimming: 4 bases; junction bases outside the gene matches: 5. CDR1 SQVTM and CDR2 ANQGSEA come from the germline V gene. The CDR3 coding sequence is TGCAGCGTTGAAGATCAGGGGGGTTCCTATGGCTACACCTTC. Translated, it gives CSVEDQGGSYGYTF. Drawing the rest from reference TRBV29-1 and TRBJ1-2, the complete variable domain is SAVISQKPSRDICQRGTSLTIQCQVDSQVTMMFWYRQQPGQSLTLIATANQGSEATYESGFVIDKFPISRPNLTFSTLTVSNMSPEDSSIYLCSVEDQGGSYGYTFGSGTRLTVV.

CDR3 in amino acids: CSVEGPFGSEQYF. CDR3 sequence (DNA): TGCAGCGTTGAGGGACCGTTCGGGAGCGAGCAGTACTTC. The chain combines TRBV29-1 with TRBJ2-7, with D possibly matching TRBD2 (6 bases). Trimming left V 3 bases short and J 6 bases short, with 15 bases between. The CDR3 totals 13 residues. Germline V gene sequence: CDR1 SQVTM, CDR2 ANQGSEA.

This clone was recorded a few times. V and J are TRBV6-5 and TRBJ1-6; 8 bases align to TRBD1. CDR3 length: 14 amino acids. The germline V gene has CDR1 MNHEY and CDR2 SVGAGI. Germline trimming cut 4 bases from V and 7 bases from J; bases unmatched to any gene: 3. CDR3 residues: CASSFQGANSPLHF. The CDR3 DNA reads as TGTGCCAGCAGTTTCCAGGGGGCAAATTCACCCCTCCACTTT.

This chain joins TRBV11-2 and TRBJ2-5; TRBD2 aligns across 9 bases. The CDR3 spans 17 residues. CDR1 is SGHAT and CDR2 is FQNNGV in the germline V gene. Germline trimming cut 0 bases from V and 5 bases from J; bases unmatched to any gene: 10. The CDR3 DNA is TGTGCCAGCAGCTTAGAATTTCGGGTTAGCGGGGGTGAGACCCAGTACTTC. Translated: CASSLEFRVSGGETQYF.

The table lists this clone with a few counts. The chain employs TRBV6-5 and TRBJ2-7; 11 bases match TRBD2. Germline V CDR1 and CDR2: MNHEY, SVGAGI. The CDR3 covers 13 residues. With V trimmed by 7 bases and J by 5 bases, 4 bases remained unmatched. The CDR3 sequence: CASTGTSGHEQYF. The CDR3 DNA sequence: TGTGCCAGCACCGGGACTAGCGGACACGAGCAGTACTTC.

CDR3 in DNA: TGTGCCACCAGCAGAGATGGGGGGTGCGAGCAGTACTTC. The encoded protein is CATSRDGGCEQYF. This chain uses TRBV15 with TRBJ2-7; D might be TRBD2 (6 bases). V was shortened by 0 bases and J by 6 bases, with 9 bases between the two germline ends. This CDR3 is 13 amino acids long. Looked up from germline, CDR1 is LNHNV and CDR2 is YYDKDF (reference sequence).

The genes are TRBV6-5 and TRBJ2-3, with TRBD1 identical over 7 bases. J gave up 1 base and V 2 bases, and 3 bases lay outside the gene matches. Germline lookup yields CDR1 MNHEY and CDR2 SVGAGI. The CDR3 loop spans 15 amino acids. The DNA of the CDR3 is TGTGCCAGCAGTTACCGTGGACAGGGCACAGATACGCAGTATTTT. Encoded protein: CASSYRGQGTDTQYF.

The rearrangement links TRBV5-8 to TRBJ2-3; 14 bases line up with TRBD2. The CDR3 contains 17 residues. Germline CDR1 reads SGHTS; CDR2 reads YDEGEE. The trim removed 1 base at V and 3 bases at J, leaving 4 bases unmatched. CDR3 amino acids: CASSLWTSGGLTDTQYF. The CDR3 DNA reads TGTGCCAGCAGCTTGTGGACTAGCGGGGGGCTGACAGATACGCAGTATTTT.